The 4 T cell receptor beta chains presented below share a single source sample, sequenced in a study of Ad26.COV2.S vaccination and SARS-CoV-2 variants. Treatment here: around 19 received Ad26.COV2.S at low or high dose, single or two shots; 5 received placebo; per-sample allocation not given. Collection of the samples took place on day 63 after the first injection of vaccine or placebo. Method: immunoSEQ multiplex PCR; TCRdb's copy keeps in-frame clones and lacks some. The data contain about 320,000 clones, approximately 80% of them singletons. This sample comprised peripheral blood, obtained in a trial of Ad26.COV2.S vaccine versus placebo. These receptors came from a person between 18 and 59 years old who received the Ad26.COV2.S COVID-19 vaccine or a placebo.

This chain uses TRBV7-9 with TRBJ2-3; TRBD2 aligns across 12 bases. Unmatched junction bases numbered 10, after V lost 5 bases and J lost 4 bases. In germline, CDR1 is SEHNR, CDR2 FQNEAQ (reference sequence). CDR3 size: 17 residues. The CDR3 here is CASSALAGGRVADTQYF. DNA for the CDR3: TGTGCCAGCAGCGCCCTAGCGGGGGGGCGGGTTGCAGATACGCAGTATTTT.

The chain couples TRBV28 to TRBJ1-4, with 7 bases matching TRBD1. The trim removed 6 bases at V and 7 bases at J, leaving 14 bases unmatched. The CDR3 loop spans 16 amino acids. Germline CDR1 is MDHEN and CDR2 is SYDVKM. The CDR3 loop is CASRPRQGSPGEKLFF. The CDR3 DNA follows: TGTGCCAGCAGACCCCGACAGGGCTCCCCGGGTGAAAAACTGTTTTTT.

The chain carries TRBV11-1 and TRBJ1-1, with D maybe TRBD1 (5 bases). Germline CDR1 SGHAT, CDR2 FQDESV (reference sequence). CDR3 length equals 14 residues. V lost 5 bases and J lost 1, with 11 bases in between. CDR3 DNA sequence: TGTGCCAGCAGCCGATACGACAGGAACACTGAAGCTTTCTTT. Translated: CASSRYDRNTEAFF.

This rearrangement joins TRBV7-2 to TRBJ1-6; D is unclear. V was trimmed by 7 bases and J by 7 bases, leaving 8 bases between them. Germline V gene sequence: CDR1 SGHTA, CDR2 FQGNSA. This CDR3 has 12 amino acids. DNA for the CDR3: TGTGCCAGCACGGAGGCCAATTCACCCCTCCACTTT. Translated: CASTEANSPLHF.